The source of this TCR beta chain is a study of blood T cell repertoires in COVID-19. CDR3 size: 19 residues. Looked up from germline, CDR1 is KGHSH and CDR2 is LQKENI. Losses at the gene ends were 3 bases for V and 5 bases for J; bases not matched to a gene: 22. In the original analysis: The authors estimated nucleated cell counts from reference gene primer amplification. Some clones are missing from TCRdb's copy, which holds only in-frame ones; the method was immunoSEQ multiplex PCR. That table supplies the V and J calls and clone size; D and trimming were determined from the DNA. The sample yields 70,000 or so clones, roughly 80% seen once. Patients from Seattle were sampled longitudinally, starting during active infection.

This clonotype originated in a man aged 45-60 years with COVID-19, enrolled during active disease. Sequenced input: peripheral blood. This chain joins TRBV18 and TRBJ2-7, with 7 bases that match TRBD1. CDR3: CASSPTGAPSGTTMDEQYF. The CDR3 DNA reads TGTGCCAGCTCACCTACAGGGGCCCCTTCCGGGACCACCATGGACGAGCAGTACTTC.